This T cell receptor (beta chain) was sequenced during a study of shared T cell receptors in the human thymus. There are 17 residues in the CDR3. Germline V gene sequence: CDR1 SGHVS, CDR2 FNYEAQ. Trimming at V came to 0 bases and at J to 4 bases, leaving 11 bases not matched to a gene. Profiling relied on immunoSEQ multiplex PCR, and the TCRdb table lists in-frame clones only, not all of them. The table has more than 550,000 clones, approximately 85% seen once. These same records also appear under a second study, on human thymus T cells. That source notes: Having corrective surgery for congenital heart defects, healthy Finnish infants were the ones who donated. Thymus was obtained from resections taken during corrective heart surgery. V and J genes seemed to be used with bias in thymic and blood repertoires. Thymic repertoires of unrelated individuals were reported in related research to overlap highly.

J is TRBJ2-7 and V is TRBV7-6; TRBD1 aligns across 8 bases. Sequenced input: thymocytes. The sequence derives from a girl under three years old with a congenital heart defect. The CDR3 DNA sequence: TGTGCCAGCAGCTTAGCCCCAGTCGCCAGGGGGCCGTACGAGCAGTACTTC. Translated, it gives CASSLAPVARGPYEQYF.